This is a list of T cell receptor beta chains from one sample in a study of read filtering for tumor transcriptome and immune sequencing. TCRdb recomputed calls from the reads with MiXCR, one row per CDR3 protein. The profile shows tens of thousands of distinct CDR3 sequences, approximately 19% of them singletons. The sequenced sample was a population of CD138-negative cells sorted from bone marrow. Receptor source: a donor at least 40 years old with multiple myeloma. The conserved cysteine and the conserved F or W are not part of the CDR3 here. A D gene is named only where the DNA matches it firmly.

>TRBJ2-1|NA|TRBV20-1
SAIGPEGNEQF
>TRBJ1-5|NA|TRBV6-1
ASRENRDQPQH
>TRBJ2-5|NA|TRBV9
ASSRDVQKTQY
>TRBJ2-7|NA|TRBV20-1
SAPSPRGAYEQY
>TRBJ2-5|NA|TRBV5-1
ASSLLGLMVGETQY
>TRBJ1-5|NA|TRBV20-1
SARGDIYQPQH
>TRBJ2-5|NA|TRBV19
ASSVRGKETQY
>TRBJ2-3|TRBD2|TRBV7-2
ASSSPLTSGRTDTQY
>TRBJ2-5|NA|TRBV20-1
SASVWGRETQY
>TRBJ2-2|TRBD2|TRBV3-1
ASSQGTSGNTGELF
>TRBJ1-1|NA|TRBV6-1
ASSEGGMNTEAF
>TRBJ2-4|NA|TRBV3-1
ASSHWDKLKNIQY